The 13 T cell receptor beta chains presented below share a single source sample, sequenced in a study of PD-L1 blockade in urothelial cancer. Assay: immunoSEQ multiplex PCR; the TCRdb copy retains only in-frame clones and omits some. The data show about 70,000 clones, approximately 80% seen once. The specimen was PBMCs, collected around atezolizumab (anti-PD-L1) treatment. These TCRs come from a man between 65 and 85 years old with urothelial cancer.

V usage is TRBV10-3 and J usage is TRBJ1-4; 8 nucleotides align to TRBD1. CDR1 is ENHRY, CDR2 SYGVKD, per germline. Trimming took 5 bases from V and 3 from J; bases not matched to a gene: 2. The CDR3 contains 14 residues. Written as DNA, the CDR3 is TGTGCCATCAGTCAGGGGGCAGCTAATGAAAAACTGTTTTTT. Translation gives CAISQGAANEKLFF.

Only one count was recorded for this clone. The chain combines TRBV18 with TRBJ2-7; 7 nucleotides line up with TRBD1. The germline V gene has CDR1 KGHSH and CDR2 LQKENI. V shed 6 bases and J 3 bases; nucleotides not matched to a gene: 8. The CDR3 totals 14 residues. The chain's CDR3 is CASSLRDSFYEQYF. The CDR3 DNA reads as TGTGCCAGCTCCCTCCGGGACAGTTTCTACGAGCAGTACTTC.

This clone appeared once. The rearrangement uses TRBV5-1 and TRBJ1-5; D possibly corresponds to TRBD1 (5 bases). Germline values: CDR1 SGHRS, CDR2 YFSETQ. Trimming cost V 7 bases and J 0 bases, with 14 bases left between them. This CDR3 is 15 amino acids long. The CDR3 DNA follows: TGCGCCAGCTCCGTTGACAGTTATAGCAATCAGCCCCAGCATTTT. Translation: CASSVDSYSNQPQHF.

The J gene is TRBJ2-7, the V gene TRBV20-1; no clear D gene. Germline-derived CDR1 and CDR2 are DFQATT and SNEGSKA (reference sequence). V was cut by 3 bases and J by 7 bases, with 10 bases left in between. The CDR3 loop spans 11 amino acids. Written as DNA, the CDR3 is TGCAGTGCTAGGGCCAGTGTGGAGCAGTACTTC. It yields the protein CSARASVEQYF.

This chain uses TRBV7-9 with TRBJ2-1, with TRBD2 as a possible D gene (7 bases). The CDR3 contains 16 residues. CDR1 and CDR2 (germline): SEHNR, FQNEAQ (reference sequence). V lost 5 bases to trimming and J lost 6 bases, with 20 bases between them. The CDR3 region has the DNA TGTGCCAGCAGCCCTAGAGGAAGCGGGACAATCAATGAGCAGTTCTTC. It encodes CASSPRGSGTINEQFF.

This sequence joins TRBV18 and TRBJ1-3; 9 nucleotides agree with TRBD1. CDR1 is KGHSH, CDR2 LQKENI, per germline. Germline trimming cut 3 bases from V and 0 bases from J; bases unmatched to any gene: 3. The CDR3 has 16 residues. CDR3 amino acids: CASSPGQGISGNTIYF. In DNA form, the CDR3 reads TGTGCCAGCTCACCCGGACAGGGGATCTCTGGAAACACCATATATTTT.

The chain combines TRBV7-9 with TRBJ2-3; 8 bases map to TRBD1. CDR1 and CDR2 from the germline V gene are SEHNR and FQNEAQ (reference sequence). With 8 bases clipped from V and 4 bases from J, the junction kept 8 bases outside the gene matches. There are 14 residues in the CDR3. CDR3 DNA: TGTGCCAGCCATGACAGGGGAGGAGCAGATACGCAGTATTTT. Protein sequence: CASHDRGGADTQYF.

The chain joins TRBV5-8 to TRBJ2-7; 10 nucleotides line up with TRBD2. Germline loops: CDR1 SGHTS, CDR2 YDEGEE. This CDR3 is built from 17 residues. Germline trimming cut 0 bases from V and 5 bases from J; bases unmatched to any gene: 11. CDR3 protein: CASSLELAGTPGDEQYF. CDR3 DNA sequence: TGTGCCAGCAGCTTGGAACTAGCGGGAACCCCTGGGGACGAGCAGTACTTC.

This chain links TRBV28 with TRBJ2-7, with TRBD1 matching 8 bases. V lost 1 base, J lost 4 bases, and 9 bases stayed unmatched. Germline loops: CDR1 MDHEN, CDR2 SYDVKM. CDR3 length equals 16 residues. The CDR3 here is CASSLSLSGTGYEQYF. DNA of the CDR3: TGTGCCAGCAGTTTATCTTTGTCAGGGACAGGATACGAGCAGTACTTC.

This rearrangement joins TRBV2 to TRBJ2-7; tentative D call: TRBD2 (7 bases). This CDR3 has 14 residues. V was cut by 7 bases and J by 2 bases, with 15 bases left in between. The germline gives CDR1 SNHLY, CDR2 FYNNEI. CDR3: CASKRGEGPYEQYF. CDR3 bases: TGTGCCAGCAAGAGGGGGGAGGGACCCTACGAGCAGTACTTC.

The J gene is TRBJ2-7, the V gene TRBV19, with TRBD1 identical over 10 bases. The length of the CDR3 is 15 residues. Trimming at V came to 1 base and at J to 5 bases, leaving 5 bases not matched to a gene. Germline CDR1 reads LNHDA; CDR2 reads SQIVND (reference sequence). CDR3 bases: TGTGCCAGTAGTATAGGAAGGGACAGGGGCCACGAGCAGTACTTC. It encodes CASSIGRDRGHEQYF.

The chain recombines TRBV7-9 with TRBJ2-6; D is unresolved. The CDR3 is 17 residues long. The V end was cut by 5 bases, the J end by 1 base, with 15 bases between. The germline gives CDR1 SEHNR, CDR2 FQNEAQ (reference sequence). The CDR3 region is CASSPRLHKSGANVLTF. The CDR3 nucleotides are TGTGCCAGCAGCCCCCGATTACACAAGTCTGGGGCCAACGTCCTGACTTTC.

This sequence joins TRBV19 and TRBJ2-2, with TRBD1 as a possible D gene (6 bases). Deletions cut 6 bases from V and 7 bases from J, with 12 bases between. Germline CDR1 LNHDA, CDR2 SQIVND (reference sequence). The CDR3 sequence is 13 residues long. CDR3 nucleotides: TGTGCCAGTAGCAAAACAGGGATCGGGGAGCTGTTTTTT. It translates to CASSKTGIGELFF.